The clone carrying this T cell receptor (beta chain) was detected only once. What it recognizes is unknown. The CDR3 extends over 16 amino acids. V dropped 0 bases and J dropped 0; count of bases not matched to a gene: 4. The germline V gene encodes CDR1 MNHEY and CDR2 SVGAGI. Cultured CD4+ T cell DNA underwent sequencing with the Oncomine TCR Beta short-read assay. Researchers extracted genomic DNA from CD4+ T cells that had been cultured. MiXCR, run by TCRdb on the PCR reads, gives a single entry per CDR3 protein. Altogether approximately 10,000 distinct CDR3 sequences are present, around half being singletons, with the ten largest covering 25% to 40%. As to treatment: approximately 9-day PBMC culture with coronavirus spike peptide pools or control peptides (ViraFEST assay). With approximately nine days of culture completed, CD4+ T cells were isolated by negative selection. This sample was included in a study of vaccination and CD4 T cells after COVID-19. In the study overall: Six male and four female convalescents took part, two of them Hispanic.

The V gene is TRBV6-5, the J gene TRBJ1-2, with 7 bases aligning to TRBD1. The receptor was isolated from a human donor who had recovered from COVID-19. Sequencing was done on a sample of CD4+ T cells from blood, cultured in vitro. In DNA form, the CDR3 reads TGTGCCAGCAGTTACTCTGACAGGGCAGCTAACTATGGCTACACCTTC. Its protein is CASSYSDRAANYGYTF.